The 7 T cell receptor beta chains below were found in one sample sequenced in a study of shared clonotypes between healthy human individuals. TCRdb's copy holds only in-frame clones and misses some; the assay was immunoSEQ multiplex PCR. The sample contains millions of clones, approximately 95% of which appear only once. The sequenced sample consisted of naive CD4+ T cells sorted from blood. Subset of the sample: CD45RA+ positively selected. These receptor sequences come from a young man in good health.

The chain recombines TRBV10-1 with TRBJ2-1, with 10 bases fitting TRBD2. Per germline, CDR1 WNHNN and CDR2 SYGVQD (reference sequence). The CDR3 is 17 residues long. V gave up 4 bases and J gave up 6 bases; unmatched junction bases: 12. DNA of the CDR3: TGCGCCAGCAGTGGACTTACAGGGACTAGCGACCGCAATGAGCAGTTCTTC. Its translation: CASSGLTGTSDRNEQFF.

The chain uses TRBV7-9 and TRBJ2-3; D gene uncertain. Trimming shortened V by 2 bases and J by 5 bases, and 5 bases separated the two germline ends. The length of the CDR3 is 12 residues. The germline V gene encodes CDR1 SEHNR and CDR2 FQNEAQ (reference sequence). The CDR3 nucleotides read TGTGCCAGCAGCTTAATGGGAGATACGCAGTATTTT. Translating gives CASSLMGDTQYF.

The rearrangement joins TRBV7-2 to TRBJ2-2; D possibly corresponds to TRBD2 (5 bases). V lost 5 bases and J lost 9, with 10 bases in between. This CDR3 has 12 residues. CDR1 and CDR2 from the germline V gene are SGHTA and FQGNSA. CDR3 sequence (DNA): TGTGCCAGCAGCCTGGACTTGAGGGAGCTGTTTTTT. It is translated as CASSLDLRELFF.

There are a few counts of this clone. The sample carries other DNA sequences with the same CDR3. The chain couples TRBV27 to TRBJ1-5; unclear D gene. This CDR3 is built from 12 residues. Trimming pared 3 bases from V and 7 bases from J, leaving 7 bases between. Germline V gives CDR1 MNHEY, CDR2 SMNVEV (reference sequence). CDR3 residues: CASSLNGQPQHF. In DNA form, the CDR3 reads TGTGCCAGCAGTTTGAATGGGCAGCCCCAGCATTTT.

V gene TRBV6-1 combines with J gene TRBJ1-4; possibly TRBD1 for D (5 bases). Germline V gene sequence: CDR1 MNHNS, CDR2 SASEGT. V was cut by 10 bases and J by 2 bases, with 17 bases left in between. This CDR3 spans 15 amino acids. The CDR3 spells CATRTSWSTNEKLFF. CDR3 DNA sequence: TGTGCCACCAGGACAAGTTGGTCTACTAATGAAAAACTGTTTTTT.

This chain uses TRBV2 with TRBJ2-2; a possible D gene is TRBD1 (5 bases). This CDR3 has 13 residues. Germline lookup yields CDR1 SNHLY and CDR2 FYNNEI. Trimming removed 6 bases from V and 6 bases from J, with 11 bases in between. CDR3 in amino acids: CASRRDSPGELFF. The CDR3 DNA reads TGTGCCAGCAGACGAGACAGTCCCGGGGAGCTGTTTTTT.

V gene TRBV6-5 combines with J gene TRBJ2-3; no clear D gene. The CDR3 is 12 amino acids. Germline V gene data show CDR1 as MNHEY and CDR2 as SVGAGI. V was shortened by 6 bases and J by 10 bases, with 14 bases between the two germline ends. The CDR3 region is CASSPGRGAQYF. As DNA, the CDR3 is TGTGCCAGCAGCCCCGGGCGTGGGGCGCAGTATTTT.